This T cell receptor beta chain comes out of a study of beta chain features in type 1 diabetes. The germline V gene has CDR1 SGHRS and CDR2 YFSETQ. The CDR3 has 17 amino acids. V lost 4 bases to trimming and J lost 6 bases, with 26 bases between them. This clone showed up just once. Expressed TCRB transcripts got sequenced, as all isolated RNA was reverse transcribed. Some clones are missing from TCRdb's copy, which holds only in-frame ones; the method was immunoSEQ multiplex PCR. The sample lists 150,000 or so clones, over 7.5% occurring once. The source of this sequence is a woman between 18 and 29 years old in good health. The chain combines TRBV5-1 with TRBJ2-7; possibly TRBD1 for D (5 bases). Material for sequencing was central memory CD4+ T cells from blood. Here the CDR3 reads CASSKLGLTVGSSEQYF. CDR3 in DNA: TGCGCCAGCAGCAAACTCGGCCTGACAGTAGGGTCCAGCGAGCAGTACTTC.